This TCR beta chain was sequenced during a study of long-term antiretroviral therapy in people with HIV. General study points: Clones with expansion before ART led the repertoire at all time points. Blood in the study was drawn between the mid-2000s and the late 2010s, possibly under older ART regimens, which may be less effective than current ones.

With survey level as its setting, the immunoSEQ assay was v3.0. Only in-frame clones appear in the TCRdb table, and some are missing; sequencing was by immunoSEQ multiplex PCR. The repertoire consists of 15,000 to 20,000 clones, with roughly 80% occurring once and the leading ten covering roughly a sixth. Germline V gene data show CDR1 as SNHLY and CDR2 as FYNNEI. The CDR3 totals 12 residues. With 8 bases clipped from V and 5 bases from J, the junction kept 4 bases outside the gene matches. A remark on this clone: Antigen: not known.

Sample: unsorted PBMCs, taken 0.6 years after starting antiretroviral therapy. This receptor was obtained from a woman under 30 with HIV. The chain recombines TRBV2 with TRBJ2-5; 8 nucleotides align to TRBD1. The DNA for the CDR3 is TGTGCCAGCCAGGGGGCTGGGGAGACCCAGTACTTC. Translation gives CASQGAGETQYF.